This entry concerns a single T cell receptor beta chain. Its antigen is still unknown. The PCR contained 60 Vbeta and 13 Jbeta primers. The protocol was immunoSEQ multiplex PCR, while the TCRdb copy is restricted to in-frame clones and leaves out a portion. The repertoire holds about 130,000 clones, with just under 75% as singletons. Samples came from healthy bone marrow donors. The data were obtained in a study of cytomegalovirus exposure and HLA in healthy donors. On the study more broadly: Samples from HLA-typed donors yielded about 85 million unique TCRs in an early data release. Overall study findings and caveats: The majority of TCR sequences were rare, yet some public TCRs appeared in many donors. It has been reported that TCR beta sequences accurately predicted the HLA-A and HLA-B alleles of most subjects.

J was trimmed by 7 bases and V by 2 bases; bases with no gene match: 5. This CDR3 is built from 15 residues. Germline loops: CDR1 SEHNR, CDR2 FQNEAQ (reference sequence). Sequencing used PBMCs. This clonotype was obtained from a man between 35 and 55 years old in good health and CMV-seropositive. J is TRBJ2-1 and V is TRBV7-9; 10 bases fit TRBD2. CDR3 protein: CASSLRAGGPNEQFF. The CDR3 nucleotides read TGTGCCAGCAGCTTACGAGCGGGAGGGCCTAATGAGCAGTTCTTC.